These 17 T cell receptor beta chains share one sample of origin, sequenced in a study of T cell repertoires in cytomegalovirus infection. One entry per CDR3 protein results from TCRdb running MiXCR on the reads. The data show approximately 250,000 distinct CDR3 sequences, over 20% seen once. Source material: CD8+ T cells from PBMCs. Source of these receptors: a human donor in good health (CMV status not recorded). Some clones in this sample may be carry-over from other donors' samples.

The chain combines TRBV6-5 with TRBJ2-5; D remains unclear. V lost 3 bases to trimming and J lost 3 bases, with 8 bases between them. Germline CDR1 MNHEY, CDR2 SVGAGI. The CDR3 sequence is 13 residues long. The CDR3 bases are TGTGCCAGCAGTTATTTCTTTGAAGAGACCCAGTACTTC. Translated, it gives CASSYFFEETQYF.

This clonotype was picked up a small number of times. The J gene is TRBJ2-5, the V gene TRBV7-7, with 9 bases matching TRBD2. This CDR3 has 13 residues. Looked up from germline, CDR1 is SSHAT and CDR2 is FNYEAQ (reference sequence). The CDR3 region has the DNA TGTGCGTGGGGGCGGGGGGGCCCCGAGACCCAGTACTTC. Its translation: CAWGRGGPETQYF.

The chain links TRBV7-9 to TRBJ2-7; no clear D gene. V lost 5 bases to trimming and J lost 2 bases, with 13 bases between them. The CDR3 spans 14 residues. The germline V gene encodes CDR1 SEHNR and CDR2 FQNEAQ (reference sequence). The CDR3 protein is CASSPPPGTYEQYF. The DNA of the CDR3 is TGTGCCAGCAGCCCACCCCCAGGAACCTACGAGCAGTACTTC. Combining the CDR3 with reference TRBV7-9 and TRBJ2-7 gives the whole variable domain DTGVSQNPRHKITKRGQNVTFRCDPISEHNRLYWYRQTLGQGPEFLTYFQNEAQLEKSRLLSDRFSAERPKGSFSTLEIQRTEQGDSAMYLCASSPPPGTYEQYFGPGTRLTVT.

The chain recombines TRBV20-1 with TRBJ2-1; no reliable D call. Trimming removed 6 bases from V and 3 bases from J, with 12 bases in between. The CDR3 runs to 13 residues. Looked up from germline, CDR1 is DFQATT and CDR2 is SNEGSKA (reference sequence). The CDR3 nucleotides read TGCAGTGCCACCTTTACTCTCTACAATGAGCAGTTCTTC. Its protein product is CSATFTLYNEQFF.

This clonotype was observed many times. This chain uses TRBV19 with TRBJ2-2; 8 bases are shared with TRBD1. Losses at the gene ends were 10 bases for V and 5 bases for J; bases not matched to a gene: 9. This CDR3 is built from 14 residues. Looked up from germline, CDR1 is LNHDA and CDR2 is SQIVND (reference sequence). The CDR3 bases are TGTGCCACCACCGGACAGGGTGGAACCGGGGAGCTGTTTTTT. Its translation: CATTGQGGTGELFF.

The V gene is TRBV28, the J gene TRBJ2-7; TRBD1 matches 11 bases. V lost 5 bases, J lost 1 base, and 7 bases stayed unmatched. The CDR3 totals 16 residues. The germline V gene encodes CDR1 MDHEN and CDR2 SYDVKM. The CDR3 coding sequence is TGTGCCAGCAGTCCCGGGACAGGGGGTCTTTCCTACGAGCAGTACTTC. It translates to CASSPGTGGLSYEQYF.

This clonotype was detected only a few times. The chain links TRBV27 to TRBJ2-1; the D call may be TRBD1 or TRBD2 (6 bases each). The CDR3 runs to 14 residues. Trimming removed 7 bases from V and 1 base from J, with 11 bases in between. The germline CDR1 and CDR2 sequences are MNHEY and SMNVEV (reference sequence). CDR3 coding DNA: TGTGCCAGCAAAGGGGGGCGATCCTACAATGAGCAGTTCTTC. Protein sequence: CASKGGRSYNEQFF.

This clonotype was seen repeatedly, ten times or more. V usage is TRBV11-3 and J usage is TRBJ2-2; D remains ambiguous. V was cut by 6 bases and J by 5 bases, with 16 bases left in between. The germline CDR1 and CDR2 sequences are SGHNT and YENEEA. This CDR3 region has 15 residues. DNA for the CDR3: TGTGCCAGCAGTTCCACCCAAGAACCAACCGGGGAGCTGTTTTTT. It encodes CASSSTQEPTGELFF.

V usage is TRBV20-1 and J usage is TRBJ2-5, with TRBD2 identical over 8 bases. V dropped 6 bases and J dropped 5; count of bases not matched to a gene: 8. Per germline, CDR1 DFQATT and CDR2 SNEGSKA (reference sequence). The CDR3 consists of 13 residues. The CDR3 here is CSAGGGAKETQYF. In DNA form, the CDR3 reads TGCAGTGCCGGGGGGGGCGCAAAGGAGACCCAGTACTTC.

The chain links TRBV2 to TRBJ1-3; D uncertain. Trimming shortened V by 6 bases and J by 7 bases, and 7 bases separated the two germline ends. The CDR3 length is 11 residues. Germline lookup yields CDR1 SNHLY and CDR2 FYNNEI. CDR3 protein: CASRGRNTIYF. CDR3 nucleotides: TGTGCCAGCAGGGGTCGGAACACCATATATTTT.

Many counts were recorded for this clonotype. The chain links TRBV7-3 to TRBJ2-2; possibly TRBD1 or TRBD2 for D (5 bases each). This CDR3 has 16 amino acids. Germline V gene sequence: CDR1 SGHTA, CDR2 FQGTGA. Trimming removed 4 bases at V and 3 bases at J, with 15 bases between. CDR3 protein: CASSSNSGAYTGELFF. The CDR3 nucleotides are TGTGCCAGCAGCTCGAATTCCGGGGCCTACACCGGGGAGCTGTTTTTT. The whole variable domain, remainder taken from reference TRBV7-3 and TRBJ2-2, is GAGVSQTPSNKVTEKGKYVELRCDPISGHTALYWYRQSLGQGPEFLIYFQGTGAADDSGLPNDRFFAVRPEGSVSTLKIQRTERGDSAVYLCASSSNSGAYTGELFFGEGSRLTVL.

CDR3 nucleotide sequence: TGCAGCGTCCTCCCCGGGGATGAGCAGTTCTTC. It is translated as CSVLPGDEQFF. The V call is TRBV29-1, the J call TRBJ2-1; D perhaps matches TRBD2 (5 bases). V was trimmed by 6 bases and J by 8 bases, leaving 11 bases between them. CDR3 length: 11 amino acids. In germline, CDR1 is SQVTM, CDR2 ANQGSEA.

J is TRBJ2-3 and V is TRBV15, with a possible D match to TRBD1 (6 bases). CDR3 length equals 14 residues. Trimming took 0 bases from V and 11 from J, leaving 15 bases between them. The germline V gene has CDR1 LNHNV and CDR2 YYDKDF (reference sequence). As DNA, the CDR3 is TGTGCCACCAGCAGAGATTCCCCTGCAGGGGAGCAGTATTTT. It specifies CATSRDSPAGEQYF.

DNA of the CDR3: TGTGCCAGCAACCTCCTCTTTAGCGGGGGGGCCGCAGATACGCAGTATTTT. This translates into CASNLLFSGGAADTQYF. The genes are TRBV6-8 and TRBJ2-3, with 11 bases matching TRBD2. CDR3 length equals 17 residues. In germline, CDR1 is MNHGY, CDR2 SAAAGT. The J segment lost 4 bases and the V segment lost 7 bases, leaving 13 bases of the junction unmatched.

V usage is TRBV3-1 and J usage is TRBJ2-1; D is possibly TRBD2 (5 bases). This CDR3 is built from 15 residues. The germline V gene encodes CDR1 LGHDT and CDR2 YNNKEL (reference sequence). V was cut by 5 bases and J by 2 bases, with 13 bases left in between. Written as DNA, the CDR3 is TGTGCCAGCAGCGAGGGAAGAAGGACCTACAATGAGCAGTTCTTC. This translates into CASSEGRRTYNEQFF.

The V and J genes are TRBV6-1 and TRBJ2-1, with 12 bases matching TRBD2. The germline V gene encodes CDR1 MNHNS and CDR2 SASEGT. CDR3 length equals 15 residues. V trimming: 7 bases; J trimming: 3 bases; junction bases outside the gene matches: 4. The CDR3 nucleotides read TGTGCCAGCAACCCTAGCGGGGGGGACTACAATGAGCAGTTCTTC. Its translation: CASNPSGGDYNEQFF.

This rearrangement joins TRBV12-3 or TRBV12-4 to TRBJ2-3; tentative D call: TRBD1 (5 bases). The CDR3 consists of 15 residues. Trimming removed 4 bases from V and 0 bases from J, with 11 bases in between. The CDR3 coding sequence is TGTGCCAGCAGTTCAGGGTCAGCGAGCACAGATACGCAGTATTTT. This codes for CASSSGSASTDTQYF.